This T cell receptor beta chain was sequenced during a study of blood T cell repertoires in COVID-19 (dated by TCRdb to between 2020 and 2021). At the level of the whole study: Samples from collaborators originated in the United States, Italy and Spain and spanned both the acute and convalescent phases of COVID-19. Where available, HLA class I and class II types were obtained from metadata supplied by the sample provider rather than from assay-based typing. Deeply sampled blood TCRbeta repertoires from subjects exposed to, actively infected with, or recovered from COVID-19 were included in the dataset. The repertoires were released in a freely available public database meant as a resource for research on the immune response to SARS-CoV-2. The sample metadata nearly always contained a de-identified subject ID, COVID-19 status, age in years and sex. The samples were drawn from two sources: the first 160 participants of the ongoing ImmuneRACE study, and fewer than 1,500 subjects contributed by 6 global collaborators. The material from the prospective study consisted of cDNA or gDNA derived from T cells, B-cell-depleted T cells, or PBMCs.

Findings and caveats that apply to the study as a whole: Clinical and demographic metadata were provided uncurated, with the amount varying by source and participant.

The immunoSEQ Assay, a bias-controlled multiplex PCR, was used to amplify TCRbeta CDR3 regions from genomic DNA. Per the authors' processing: Nucleated cell counts per sample were estimated from amplification of reference gene primers within the assay. To quantify the absolute abundance of each unique TCRbeta CDR3 rearrangement, sequence reads were collapsed and filtered. For each sample, productive Simpson clonality was calculated by taking the square root of Simpson's diversity index across productive rearrangements. Here the immuneACCESS table is served through TCRdb, limited to in-frame sequences with V and J called. Missing clones are a known gap in these copies; in checked studies unresolved V genes cover under half, and the rest lacks a known reason. The V and J calls and clone size were taken over from that table, and D and trimming were inferred from the DNA. The sample profile shows roughly 250,000 clones; roughly 89% of them were found once. Of the sample, 1.5% to 1.7% falls within the top ten clones.

There are 10 amino acids in the CDR3, from cysteine to phenylalanine inclusive. The CDR3 DNA has 30 bases and is translated from base 1. The germline V gene encodes CDR1 DFQATT and CDR2 SNEGSKA (reference sequence). V loses 6 bases of germline sequence and J loses 3 bases, and the interval between the two ends is 5 bases. A second Seattle source provided samples from volunteer blood donors who had recovered from COVID-19. Each collaborating institution followed its own protocols to collect whole blood in K2EDTA tubes. For TCRbeta analysis, collaborator samples were shipped as frozen whole blood, as isolated PBMCs, or as DNA extracted from either sample type. Of note for this clone: Its binding antigen is unknown. No much larger clone is present one base from it, and per-base qualities are unavailable.

The rearranged chain carries TRBV20-1 and TRBJ1-2; the D gene cannot be named for sure. This clonotype was sampled from a woman in her thirties or forties who had recovered from COVID-19. The sequencing input was peripheral blood. The DNA sequence is as follows: TGCAGTGCGAGCGACTATGGCTACACCTTC. Translated, this is CSASDYGYTF.